Sequencing of this T cell receptor (beta chain) was carried out in a study of blood T cell repertoires in COVID-19. Whole-study context: The study drew acute and convalescent COVID-19 samples from the United States, Italy and Spain. Sources were T cells, B-cell-depleted T cells, or PBMCs; the material itself was cDNA or gDNA.

Germline V gene sequence: CDR1 LGHDT, CDR2 YNNKEL (reference sequence). The CDR3 is 17 amino acids. V was clipped by 4 bases and J by 1 base, with 14 bases between them. The authors' processing: For nucleated cells, counts were estimated from reference gene primer amplification. Sequencing used immunoSEQ multiplex PCR; TCRdb keeps in-frame clones, though not all of them. Clone size and V and J calls were adopted from that table, with D and trimming inferred from the DNA. This table has under 150,000 clones, approximately 92% appearing once. The source of this sequence is a woman aged 55 to 70 with active COVID-19. The J gene is TRBJ2-6, the V gene TRBV3-1 (or the pseudogene TRBV3-2); possible D gene TRBD2, 5 bases. Input material: peripheral blood. The CDR3 spells CASSPTGIRSGANVLTF. CDR3 in DNA: TGTGCCAGCAGCCCGACGGGGATTCGGTCTGGGGCCAACGTCCTGACTTTC.